Each of the 30 T cell receptor beta chains below was sequenced from the same sample in a study of siplizumab effects on memory and regulatory T cells. The assay was immunoSEQ multiplex PCR, and TCRdb's table has in-frame clones only and misses some. The sample consists of 65,000 to 90,000 clones, about 92% of them appearing once. The specimen sequenced was CD8+ T cells sorted from blood. The origin of the receptors is a human donor in good health.

This rearrangement joins TRBV6-1 to TRBJ2-2; 7 nucleotides align to TRBD1. The germline V gene has CDR1 MNHNS and CDR2 SASEGT. The CDR3 is 13 amino acids. J gave up 7 bases and V 3 bases, and 2 bases lay outside the gene matches. The CDR3 spells CASSDWTGGELFF. The CDR3 DNA reads TGTGCCAGCAGTGATTGGACAGGCGGGGAGCTGTTTTTT.

The chain couples TRBV6-1 to TRBJ1-6; possibly TRBD1 for D (5 bases). This CDR3 spans 17 amino acids. Germline V gene sequence: CDR1 MNHNS, CDR2 SASEGT. The V end was cut by 1 base, the J end by 0 bases, with 10 bases between. CDR3 DNA sequence: TGTGCCAGCAGTGAAGTGAGTGGGGGCTCCTATAATTCACCCCTCCACTTT. It encodes CASSEVSGGSYNSPLHF.

The rearrangement joins TRBV11-1 to TRBJ2-1, with D tentatively TRBD1 or TRBD2 (5 bases each). Looked up from germline, CDR1 is SGHAT and CDR2 is FQDESV (reference sequence). CDR3 length: 12 amino acids. V was clipped by 3 bases and J by 9 bases, with 9 bases between them. The DNA of the CDR3 is TGTGCCAGCAGCTTGGGGGTAGCTGAGCAGTTCTTC. It specifies CASSLGVAEQFF.

The V and J genes are TRBV6-5 and TRBJ2-7; a weak D match, TRBD2 (5 bases). The V end lost 0 bases, the J end lost 0 bases, and 9 bases lay between the germline ends. Germline CDR1 reads MNHEY; CDR2 reads SVGAGI. The CDR3 consists of 15 residues. The CDR3 here is CASSYSSGSSYEQYF. CDR3 coding DNA: TGTGCCAGCAGTTACTCGAGTGGGAGCTCCTACGAGCAGTACTTC.

The genes are TRBV5-5 and TRBJ2-7, with a weak D call TRBD1 (5 bases). The V end was cut by 0 bases, the J end by 2 bases, with 12 bases between. The CDR3 has 15 amino acids. In germline, CDR1 is SGHKS, CDR2 YYEKEE (reference sequence). The CDR3 protein is CASSLAQGFAYEQYF. The CDR3 DNA is TGTGCCAGCAGCTTGGCCCAGGGCTTCGCCTACGAGCAGTACTTC.

The chain recombines TRBV4-1 with TRBJ2-7, with 11 bases matching TRBD1. Germline V gene sequence: CDR1 MGHRA, CDR2 YSYEKL. This CDR3 is 15 amino acids long. The J segment lost 4 bases and the V segment lost 1 base, leaving 3 bases of the junction unmatched. The CDR3 region is CASSQGDRGGYEQYF. The CDR3 nucleotides are TGCGCCAGCAGCCAAGGGGACAGGGGGGGGTACGAGCAGTACTTC.

V and J are TRBV7-9 and TRBJ2-7; a weak D match, TRBD2 (5 bases). Germline CDR1 and CDR2: SEHNR and FQNEAQ (reference sequence). The CDR3 runs 13 residues. The ends were cut back, 5 bases at V and 6 bases at J, with 14 bases in the middle. CDR3 protein: CASSPASAGEQYF. The CDR3 DNA reads TGTGCCAGCAGCCCAGCTTCCGCGGGCGAGCAGTACTTC.

This rearrangement joins TRBV7-6 to TRBJ1-1; D possibly corresponds to TRBD1 (5 bases). CDR3 length: 13 residues. CDR1 is SGHVS and CDR2 is FNYEAQ in the germline V gene. V dropped 3 bases and J dropped 6 bases, with 11 bases sitting between them. The CDR3 spells CASSFLQASEAFF. CDR3 coding DNA: TGTGCCAGCAGCTTTCTACAGGCGTCTGAAGCTTTCTTT.

This sequence joins TRBV6-6 and TRBJ1-2; 7 nucleotides agree with TRBD1. Germline assignment: CDR1 MNHNY and CDR2 SVGAGI (reference sequence). The V and J ends lost 2 bases and 5 bases, in that order; junction bases with no gene match: 8. The CDR3 sequence is 15 residues long. The CDR3 sequence: CASSYARGQRYGYTF. CDR3 nucleotides: TGTGCCAGCAGTTACGCCCGGGGACAGCGATATGGCTACACCTTC.

The chain has TRBV6-1 and TRBJ2-7; D gene ambiguous. This CDR3 spans 13 amino acids. The ends were cut back, 2 bases at V and 4 bases at J, with 9 bases in the middle. CDR1 is MNHNS, CDR2 SASEGT, per germline. CDR3 loop: CASSESLRYEQYF. CDR3 coding DNA: TGTGCCAGCAGTGAAAGTCTCCGTTACGAGCAGTACTTC.

This chain joins TRBV29-1 and TRBJ1-2, with 7 bases aligning to TRBD1. The V segment lost 4 bases and the J segment 1 base; nucleotides outside the gene matches: 3. This CDR3 has 13 residues. CDR1 is SQVTM, CDR2 ANQGSEA, per germline. This chain's CDR3 is CSVGTGVNYGYTF. For the CDR3, the DNA is TGCAGCGTTGGGACAGGAGTTAACTATGGCTACACCTTC. The entire variable domain, with the rest obtained from reference TRBV29-1 and TRBJ1-2, is as follows: SAVISQKPSRDICQRGTSLTIQCQVDSQVTMMFWYRQQPGQSLTLIATANQGSEATYESGFVIDKFPISRPNLTFSTLTVSNMSPEDSSIYLCSVGTGVNYGYTFGSGTRLTVV.

The gene calls are TRBV2 and TRBJ1-6; no clear D gene. The CDR3 consists of 14 residues. CDR1 is SNHLY and CDR2 is FYNNEI in the germline V gene. V was cut by 3 bases and J by 0 bases, with 3 bases left in between. The CDR3 nucleotides read TGTGCCAGCAGTGAGGACTCCTATAATTCACCCCTCCACTTT. Translated, it gives CASSEDSYNSPLHF.

The chain joins TRBV4-3 to TRBJ1-3, with 8 bases lining up with TRBD1. CDR3 length: 15 amino acids. J lost 4 bases, V lost 2 bases, and 4 bases had no gene match. Per the germline V gene, CDR1 is LGHNA and CDR2 is YSLEER. The CDR3 sequence: CASSQSRGLGNTIYF. The CDR3 DNA is TGCGCCAGCAGCCAATCCAGGGGGCTCGGAAACACCATATATTTT.

This clone was seen more than once but under ten times. The CDR3: CASSGASGGDSGNTIYF. In DNA form, the CDR3 reads TGTGCCAGCAGCGGAGCTTCCGGCGGTGACTCTGGAAACACCATATATTTT. The rearrangement uses TRBV9 and TRBJ1-3; D remains unclear. CDR3 size: 17 residues. V lost 3 bases to trimming and J lost 0 bases, with 16 bases between them. In germline, CDR1 is SGDLS, CDR2 YYNGEE.

The chain joins TRBV9 to TRBJ2-2; D unclear. Germline CDR1 reads SGDLS; CDR2 reads YYNGEE. This CDR3 contains 16 residues. V was pared by 4 bases and J by 6 bases, with 19 bases between. CDR3 sequence (DNA): TGTGCCAGCAGCCCCGGAGAGGTGGAGATCCCCGGGGAGCTGTTTTTT. Encoded protein: CASSPGEVEIPGELFF.

This clone came up once. The gene calls are TRBV11-1 and TRBJ2-7, with TRBD2 matching 12 bases. The ends lost 0 bases at V and 2 bases at J; junction bases unmatched: 2. The CDR3 is 16 amino acids. Germline V CDR1 and CDR2: SGHAT, FQDESV (reference sequence). CDR3 in amino acids: CASSLAPSGGAYEQYF. The CDR3 nucleotides are TGTGCCAGCAGCTTAGCGCCTAGCGGGGGGGCCTACGAGCAGTACTTC.

This chain connects TRBV9 to TRBJ2-7; tentatively, D is TRBD1 (6 bases). CDR1 SGDLS and CDR2 YYNGEE come from the germline V gene. V lost 3 bases and J 1 base, leaving 14 bases between the germline ends. This CDR3 spans 15 amino acids. For the CDR3, the DNA is TGTGCCAGCAGCGCCCAGACAGGCATTTCCTACGAGCAGTACTTC. Its protein is CASSAQTGISYEQYF.

The rearrangement uses TRBV9 and TRBJ1-2; D unclear. The germline CDR1 and CDR2 sequences are SGDLS and YYNGEE. There are 10 residues in the CDR3. The ends were cut back, 5 bases at V and 10 bases at J, with 9 bases in the middle. This CDR3 is CASSDNPYTF. For the CDR3, the DNA is TGTGCCAGCAGTGACAACCCCTACACCTTC.

The rearrangement links TRBV12-5 to TRBJ1-1; possible D gene TRBD1, 5 bases. Germline lookup yields CDR1 LGHNT and CDR2 FRNRAP. This CDR3 is 15 amino acids long. The V and J ends lost 2 bases and 1 base respectively, with 11 bases between them. CDR3 residues: CASGLILGGNTEAFF. For the CDR3, the DNA is TGTGCTAGTGGTTTGATTCTGGGGGGGAACACTGAAGCTTTCTTT. Full variable domain (remainder filled in from reference TRBV12-5 and TRBJ1-1): DARVTQTPRHKVTEMGQEVTMRCQPILGHNTVFWYRQTMMQGLELLAYFRNRAPLDDSGMPKDRFSAEMPDATLATLKIQPSEPRDSAVYFCASGLILGGNTEAFFGQGTRLTVV.

The V call is TRBV27, the J call TRBJ2-5; 16 bases align to TRBD2. The CDR3 has 16 residues. Per germline, CDR1 MNHEY and CDR2 SMNVEV (reference sequence). V lost 4 bases, J lost 4 bases, and 3 bases stayed unmatched. As DNA, the CDR3 is TGTGCCAGCAGTTGGGGACTAGCGGGGGGGCGAGAGACCCAGTACTTC. It encodes CASSWGLAGGRETQYF.

The chain employs TRBV19 and TRBJ2-2; D not certain. The CDR3 is 15 residues long. Germline V gene lookup returns CDR1 LNHDA and CDR2 SQIVND (reference sequence). Trimming took off 5 bases at V and 0 bases at J, with 10 bases between the two ends. CDR3 protein: CASSSDESNTGELFF. In nucleotides, the CDR3 is TGTGCCAGTAGTTCGGACGAATCGAACACCGGGGAGCTGTTTTTT.

The sample holds one count of this clone. The CDR3: CASSIAGDYEQYF. The CDR3 DNA reads TGTGCCAGCAGTATAGCGGGGGACTACGAGCAGTACTTC. The chain links TRBV6-6 to TRBJ2-7, with 9 bases aligning to TRBD2. Unmatched junction bases numbered 2, after V lost 5 bases and J lost 3 bases. Germline V lookup: CDR1 MNHNY, CDR2 SVGAGI (reference sequence). The CDR3 contains 13 residues.

The gene calls are TRBV9 and TRBJ2-1, with TRBD2 matching over 9 bases. V shed 0 bases and J 9 bases; nucleotides not matched to a gene: 7. CDR3 length equals 15 residues. The germline CDR1 and CDR2 sequences are SGDLS and YYNGEE. This chain's CDR3 is CASSVDGGGAAEQFF. CDR3 nucleotide sequence: TGTGCCAGCAGCGTAGACGGCGGGGGGGCCGCTGAGCAGTTCTTC.

The chain joins TRBV28 to TRBJ1-3; 8 bases fit TRBD1. Germline V gene data show CDR1 as MDHEN and CDR2 as SYDVKM. This CDR3 has 17 amino acids. V was pared by 2 bases and J by 1 base, with 7 bases of the junction left unmatched. The CDR3: CASSLGLTGGSGNTIYF. The DNA of the CDR3 is TGTGCCAGCAGTTTAGGACTAACAGGGGGATCTGGAAACACCATATATTTT.

The chain has TRBV12-5 and TRBJ1-3; 9 bases agree with TRBD1. The V and J ends lost 5 bases and 0 bases, in that order; junction bases with no gene match: 2. Germline V lookup: CDR1 LGHNT, CDR2 FRNRAP. This CDR3 is built from 15 residues. In DNA, the CDR3 is TGTGCTAGTGGTGGGGACAGGGACTCTGGAAACACCATATATTTT. The encoded protein is CASGGDRDSGNTIYF.

This clone has just one count. This rearrangement joins TRBV7-2 to TRBJ1-1; 7 bases fit TRBD1. The V gene end was trimmed by 4 bases and the J gene end by 1 base; junction bases not matched to a gene: 9. Germline V gene lookup returns CDR1 SGHTA and CDR2 FQGNSA. The CDR3 totals 16 residues. The CDR3 bases are TGTGCCAGCAGCTCCCGAGCATGGACAGGGAACACTGAAGCTTTCTTT. Translation: CASSSRAWTGNTEAFF.

The CDR3 coding sequence is TGTGCCAGCAGCGGGACGGTGAACACTGAAGCTTTCTTT. Translated, it gives CASSGTVNTEAFF. V is TRBV7-9 and J is TRBJ1-1; a weak D match, TRBD1 (5 bases). The CDR3 is 13 residues long. V was clipped by 5 bases and J by 0 bases, with 7 bases between them. Germline V gives CDR1 SEHNR, CDR2 FQNEAQ (reference sequence).

This sequence joins TRBV7-9 and TRBJ2-7, with TRBD2 as a possible D gene (6 bases). The CDR3 loop spans 14 amino acids. Germline V gene lookup returns CDR1 SEHNR and CDR2 FQNEAQ (reference sequence). Trimming removed 0 bases from V and 5 bases from J, with 11 bases in between. This CDR3 is CASSLAGGSHEQYF. CDR3 DNA: TGTGCCAGCAGCTTAGCGGGGGGTTCCCACGAGCAGTACTTC.

The rearrangement links TRBV2 to TRBJ1-5; D possibly corresponds to TRBD1 (5 bases). V lost 2 bases and J 6 bases, leaving 14 bases between the germline ends. CDR1 and CDR2 from the germline V gene are SNHLY and FYNNEI. The CDR3 covers 15 residues. The CDR3 protein is CASSEIRQGFQPQHF. CDR3 bases: TGTGCCAGCAGTGAAATACGGCAGGGATTTCAGCCCCAGCATTTT.

The genes are TRBV30 and TRBJ1-1, with D possibly TRBD1 on 5 matching bases. This CDR3 contains 13 residues. Trimming stripped 2 bases from V and 3 bases from J, with 10 bases between. In germline, CDR1 is GTSNPN, CDR2 SVGIG (reference sequence). CDR3 nucleotide sequence: TGTGCCTGGAGTCCCGACAGCTACACTGAAGCTTTCTTT. Its translation is CAWSPDSYTEAFF.